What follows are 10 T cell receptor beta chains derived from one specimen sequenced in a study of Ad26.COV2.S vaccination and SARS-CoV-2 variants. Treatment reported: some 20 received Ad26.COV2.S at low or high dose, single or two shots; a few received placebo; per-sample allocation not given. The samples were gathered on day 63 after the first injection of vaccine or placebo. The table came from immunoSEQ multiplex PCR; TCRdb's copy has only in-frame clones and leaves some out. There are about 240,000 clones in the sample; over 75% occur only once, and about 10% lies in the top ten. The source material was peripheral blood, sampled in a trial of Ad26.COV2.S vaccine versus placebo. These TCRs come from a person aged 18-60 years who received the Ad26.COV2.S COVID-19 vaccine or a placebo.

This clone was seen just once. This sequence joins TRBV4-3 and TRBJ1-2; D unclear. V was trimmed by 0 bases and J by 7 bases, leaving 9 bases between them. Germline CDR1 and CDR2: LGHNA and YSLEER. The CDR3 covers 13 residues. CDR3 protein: CASSQDQRSGYTF. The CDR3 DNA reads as TGCGCCAGCAGCCAAGATCAGCGGAGTGGCTACACCTTC.

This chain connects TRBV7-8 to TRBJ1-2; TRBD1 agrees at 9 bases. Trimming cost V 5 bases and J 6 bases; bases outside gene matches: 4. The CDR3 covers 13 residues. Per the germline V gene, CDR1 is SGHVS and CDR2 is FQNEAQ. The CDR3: CASSVRDRDGYTF. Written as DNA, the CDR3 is TGTGCCAGCAGCGTCCGGGACAGGGATGGCTACACCTTC.

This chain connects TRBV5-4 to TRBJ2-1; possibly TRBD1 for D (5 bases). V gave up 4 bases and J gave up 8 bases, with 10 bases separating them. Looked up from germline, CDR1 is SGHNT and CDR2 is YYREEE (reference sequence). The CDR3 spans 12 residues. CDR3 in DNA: TGTGCCAGCAGCATCGACAGCTATGAGCAGTTCTTC. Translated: CASSIDSYEQFF.

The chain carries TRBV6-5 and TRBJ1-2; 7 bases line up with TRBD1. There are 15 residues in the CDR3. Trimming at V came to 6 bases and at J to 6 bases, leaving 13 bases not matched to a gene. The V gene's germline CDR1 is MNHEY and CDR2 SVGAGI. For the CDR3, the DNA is TGTGCCAGCAGGTACAGGGGCGGAGAGGTGGATGGCTACACCTTC. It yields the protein CASRYRGGEVDGYTF.

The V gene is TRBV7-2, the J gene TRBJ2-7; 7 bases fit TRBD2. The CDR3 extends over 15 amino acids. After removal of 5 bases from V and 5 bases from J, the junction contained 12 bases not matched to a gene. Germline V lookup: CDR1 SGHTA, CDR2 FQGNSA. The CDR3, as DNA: TGTGCCAGCAGCCCCTCGGTGGGGAGGGTGAACGAGCAGTACTTC. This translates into CASSPSVGRVNEQYF.

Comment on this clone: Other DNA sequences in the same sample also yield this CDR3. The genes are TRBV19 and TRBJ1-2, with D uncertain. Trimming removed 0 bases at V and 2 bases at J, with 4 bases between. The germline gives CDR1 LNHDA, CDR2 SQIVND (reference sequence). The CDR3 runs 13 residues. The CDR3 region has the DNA TGTGCCAGTAGTATAGACGGGAACTATGGCTACACCTTC. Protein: CASSIDGNYGYTF.

The CDR3 DNA reads as TGTGCCAGCAGTCCGAGTACGTACAGGACAACCTACGAGCAGTACTTC. It is translated as CASSPSTYRTTYEQYF. The chain combines TRBV6-2 or TRBV6-3 with TRBJ2-7, with TRBD1 as a possible D gene (5 bases). The CDR3 is made up of 16 amino acids. Per the germline V gene, CDR1 is MNHEY and CDR2 is SVGEGT. Trimming pared 5 bases from V and 2 bases from J, leaving 19 bases between.

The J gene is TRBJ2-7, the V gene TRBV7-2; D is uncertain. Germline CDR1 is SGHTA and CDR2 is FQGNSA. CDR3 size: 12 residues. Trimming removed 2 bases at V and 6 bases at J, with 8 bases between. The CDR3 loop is CASSLRVGEQYF. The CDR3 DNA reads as TGTGCCAGCAGCTTACGGGTGGGCGAGCAGTACTTC.

The CDR3 DNA sequence: TGCAGCGTTGGGCCAGGGGGACTAGGGAACACTGAAGCTTTCTTT. Translation: CSVGPGGLGNTEAFF. The genes are TRBV29-1 and TRBJ1-1, with TRBD1 identical over 7 bases. Germline loops: CDR1 SQVTM, CDR2 ANQGSEA. The ends lost 4 bases at V and 1 base at J; junction bases unmatched: 9. This CDR3 contains 15 residues.

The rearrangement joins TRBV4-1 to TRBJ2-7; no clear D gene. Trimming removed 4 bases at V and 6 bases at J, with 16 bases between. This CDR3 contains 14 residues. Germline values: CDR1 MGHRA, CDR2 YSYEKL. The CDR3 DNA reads TGCGCCAGCAGCCTTCTTGTCCTAGGACCCGAGCAGTACTTC. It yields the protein CASSLLVLGPEQYF.